This T cell receptor beta chain was retrieved from a study of blood T cells in healthy people across ages. Alongside a J-beta primer mix, a sample-barcoded 5' primer served in a second PCR lasting roughly 7 to 11 cycles. One entry per CDR3 protein results from TCRdb running MiXCR on the 5' RACE reads. Of hundreds of thousands of distinct CDR3 sequences in the sample, around 32% were seen once. The germline V and J ends were trimmed by 10 bases and 1 base, with 16 bases remaining between them. Germline V gene sequence: CDR1 LNHDA, CDR2 SQIVND (reference sequence). The CDR3 extends over 14 amino acids.

Sequencing was done on a sample of blood. The chain couples TRBV19 to TRBJ1-2; D perhaps matches TRBD1 (6 bases). This clonotype was sampled from a woman aged 80 or over in good health. The CDR3 region has the DNA TGTGCCACTACTCGGACAGACATTAACTATGGCTACACCTTC. The encoded protein is CATTRTDINYGYTF.